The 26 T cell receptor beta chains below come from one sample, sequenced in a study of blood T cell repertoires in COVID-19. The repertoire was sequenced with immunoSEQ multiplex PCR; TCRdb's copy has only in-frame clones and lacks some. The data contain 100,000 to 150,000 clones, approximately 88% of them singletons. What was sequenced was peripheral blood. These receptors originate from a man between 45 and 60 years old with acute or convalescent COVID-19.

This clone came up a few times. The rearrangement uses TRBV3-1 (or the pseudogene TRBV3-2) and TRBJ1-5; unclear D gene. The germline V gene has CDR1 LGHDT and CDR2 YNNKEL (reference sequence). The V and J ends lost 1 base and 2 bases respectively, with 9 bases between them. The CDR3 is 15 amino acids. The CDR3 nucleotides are TGTGCCAGCAGCCAAGGTAACGGTGGCAATCAGCCCCAGCATTTT. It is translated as CASSQGNGGNQPQHF.

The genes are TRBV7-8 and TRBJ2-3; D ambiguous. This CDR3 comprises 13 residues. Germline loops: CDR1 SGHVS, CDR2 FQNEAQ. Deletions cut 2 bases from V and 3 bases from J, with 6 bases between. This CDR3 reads CASSLMRTDTQYF. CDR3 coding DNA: TGTGCCAGCAGCTTAATGAGAACAGATACGCAGTATTTT.

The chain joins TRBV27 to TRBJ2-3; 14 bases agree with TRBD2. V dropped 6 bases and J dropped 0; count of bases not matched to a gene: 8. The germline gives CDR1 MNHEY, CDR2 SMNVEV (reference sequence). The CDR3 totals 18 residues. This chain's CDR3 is CASRIRLAGGPSTDTQYF. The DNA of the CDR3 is TGTGCCAGCAGGATACGACTAGCGGGAGGGCCCAGCACAGATACGCAGTATTTT.

The CDR3 DNA reads TGTGCCAGCAGCCTTAATCCTTCGACAGCCTATGGCTACACCTTC. It specifies CASSLNPSTAYGYTF. The chain employs TRBV7-2 and TRBJ1-2; TRBD1 might be the D (5 bases). Deletions cut 5 bases from V and 4 bases from J, with 17 bases between. CDR1 is SGHTA, CDR2 FQGNSA, per germline. There are 15 residues in the CDR3.

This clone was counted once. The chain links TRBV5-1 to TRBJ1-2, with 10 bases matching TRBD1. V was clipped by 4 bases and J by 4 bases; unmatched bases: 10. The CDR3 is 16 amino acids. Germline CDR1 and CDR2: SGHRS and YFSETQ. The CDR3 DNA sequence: TGCGCCAGCAGCCTTGGGACAGGGGCGCCAATCTATGGCTACACCTTC. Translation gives CASSLGTGAPIYGYTF.

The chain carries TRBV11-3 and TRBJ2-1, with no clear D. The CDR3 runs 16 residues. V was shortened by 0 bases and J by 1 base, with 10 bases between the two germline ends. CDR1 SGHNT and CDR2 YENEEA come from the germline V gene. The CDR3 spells CASSLDPGSSYNEQFF. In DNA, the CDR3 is TGTGCCAGCAGCTTAGATCCCGGGTCATCCTACAATGAGCAGTTCTTC. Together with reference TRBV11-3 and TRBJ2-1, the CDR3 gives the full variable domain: EAGVVQSPRYKIIEKKQPVAFWCNPISGHNTLYWYLQNLGQGPELLIRYENEEAVDDSQLPKDRFSAERLKGVDSTLKIQPAELGDSAVYLCASSLDPGSSYNEQFFGPGTRLTVL.

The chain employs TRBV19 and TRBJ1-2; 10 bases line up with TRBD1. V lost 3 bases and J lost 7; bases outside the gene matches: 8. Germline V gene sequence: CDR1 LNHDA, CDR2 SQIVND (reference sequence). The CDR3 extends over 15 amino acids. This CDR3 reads CASSIGQGGVSGYTF. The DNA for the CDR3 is TGTGCCAGTAGTATCGGACAGGGGGGTGTCAGTGGCTACACCTTC.

CDR3 sequence: CASSLGGSHSSGANVLTF. The CDR3 DNA is TGTGCCAGCAGTTTAGGGGGGTCCCACAGCTCTGGGGCCAACGTCCTGACTTTC. The V call is TRBV27, the J call TRBJ2-6, with D possibly being TRBD2 (6 bases). The germline V gene encodes CDR1 MNHEY and CDR2 SMNVEV (reference sequence). Trimming stripped 2 bases from V and 0 bases from J, with 14 bases between. The CDR3 loop spans 18 amino acids.

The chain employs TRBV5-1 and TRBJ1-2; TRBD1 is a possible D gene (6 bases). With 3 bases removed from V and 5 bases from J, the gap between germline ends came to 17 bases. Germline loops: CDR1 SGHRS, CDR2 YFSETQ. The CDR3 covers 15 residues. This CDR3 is CASSSVRGGAYGYTF. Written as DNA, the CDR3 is TGCGCCAGCAGCTCCGTAAGGGGGGGGGCTTATGGCTACACCTTC.

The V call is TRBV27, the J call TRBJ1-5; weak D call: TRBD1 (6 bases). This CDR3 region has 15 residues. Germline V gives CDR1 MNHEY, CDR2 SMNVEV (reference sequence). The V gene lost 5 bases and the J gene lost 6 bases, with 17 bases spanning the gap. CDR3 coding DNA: TGTGCCAGCAGTCCGGGGACAAGAGTTGGTCAGCCCCAGCATTTT. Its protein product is CASSPGTRVGQPQHF.

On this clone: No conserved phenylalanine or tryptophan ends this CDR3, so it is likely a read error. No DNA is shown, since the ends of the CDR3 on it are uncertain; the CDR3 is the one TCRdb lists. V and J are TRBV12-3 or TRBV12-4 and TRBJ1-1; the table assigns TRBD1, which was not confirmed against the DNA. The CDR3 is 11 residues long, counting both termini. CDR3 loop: CASTSWGRQEY.

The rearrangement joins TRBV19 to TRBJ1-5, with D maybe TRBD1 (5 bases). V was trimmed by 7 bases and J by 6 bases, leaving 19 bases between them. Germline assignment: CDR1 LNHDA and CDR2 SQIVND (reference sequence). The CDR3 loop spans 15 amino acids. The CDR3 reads CASIWTAETGQPQHF. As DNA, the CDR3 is TGTGCCAGTATTTGGACCGCTGAAACAGGTCAGCCCCAGCATTTT.

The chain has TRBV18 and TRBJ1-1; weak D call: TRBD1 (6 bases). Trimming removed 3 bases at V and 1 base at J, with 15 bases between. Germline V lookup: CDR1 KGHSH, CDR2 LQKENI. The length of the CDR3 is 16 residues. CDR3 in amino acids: CASSPLPQGQNTEAFF. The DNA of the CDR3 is TGTGCCAGCTCACCCCTACCACAGGGACAGAACACTGAAGCTTTCTTT.

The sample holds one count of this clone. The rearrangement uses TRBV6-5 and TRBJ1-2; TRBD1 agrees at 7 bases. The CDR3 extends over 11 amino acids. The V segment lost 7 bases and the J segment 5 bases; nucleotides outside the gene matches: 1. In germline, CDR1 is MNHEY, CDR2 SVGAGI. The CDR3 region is CASTQGYGYTF. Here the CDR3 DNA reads TGTGCCAGCACACAGGGGTATGGCTACACCTTC.

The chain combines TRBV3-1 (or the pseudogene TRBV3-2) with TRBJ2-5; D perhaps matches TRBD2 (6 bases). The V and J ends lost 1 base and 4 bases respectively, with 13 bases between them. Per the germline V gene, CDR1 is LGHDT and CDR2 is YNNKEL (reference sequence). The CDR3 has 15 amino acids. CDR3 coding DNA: TGTGCCAGCAGCCAAGTAGACGGGAGAGGAGAGACCCAGTACTTC. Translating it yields CASSQVDGRGETQYF.

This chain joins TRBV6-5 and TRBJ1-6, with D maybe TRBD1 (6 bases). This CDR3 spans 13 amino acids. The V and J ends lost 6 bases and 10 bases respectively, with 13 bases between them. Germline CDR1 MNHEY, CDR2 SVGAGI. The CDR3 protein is CASSPDSYSPLHF. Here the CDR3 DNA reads TGTGCCAGCAGCCCGGACAGCTACTCACCCCTCCACTTT.

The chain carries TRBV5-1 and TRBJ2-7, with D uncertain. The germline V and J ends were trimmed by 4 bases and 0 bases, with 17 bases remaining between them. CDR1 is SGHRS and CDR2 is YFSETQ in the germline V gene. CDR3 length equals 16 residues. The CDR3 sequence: CASSPYSGGSSYEQYF. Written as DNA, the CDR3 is TGCGCCAGCAGCCCCTATTCAGGTGGCAGCTCCTACGAGCAGTACTTC.

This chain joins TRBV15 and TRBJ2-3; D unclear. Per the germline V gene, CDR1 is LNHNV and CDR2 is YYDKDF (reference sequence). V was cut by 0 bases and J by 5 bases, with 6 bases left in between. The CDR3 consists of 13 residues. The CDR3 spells CATSRDRRDTQYF. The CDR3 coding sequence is TGTGCCACCAGCAGAGATCGGAGAGATACGCAGTATTTT.

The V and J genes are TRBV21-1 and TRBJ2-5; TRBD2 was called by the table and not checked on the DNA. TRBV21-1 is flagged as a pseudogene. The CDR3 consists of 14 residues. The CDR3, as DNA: TGTGCCAGCAGCAAAACCAGAGCGGGAGAGACCCAGTACTTC. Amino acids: CASSKTRAGETQYF.

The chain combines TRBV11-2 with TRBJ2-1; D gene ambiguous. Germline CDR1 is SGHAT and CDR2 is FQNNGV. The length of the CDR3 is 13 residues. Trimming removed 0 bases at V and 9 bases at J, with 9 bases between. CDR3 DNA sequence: TGTGCCAGCAGCTTAGAGAAAGCTTCTGAGCAGTTCTTC. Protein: CASSLEKASEQFF.

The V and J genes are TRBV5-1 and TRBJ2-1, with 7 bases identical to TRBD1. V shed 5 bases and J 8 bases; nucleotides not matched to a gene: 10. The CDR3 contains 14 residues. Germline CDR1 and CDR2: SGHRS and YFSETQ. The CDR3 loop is CASRPTGAPDEQFF. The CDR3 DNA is TGCGCCAGCAGACCCACAGGGGCCCCAGATGAGCAGTTCTTC.

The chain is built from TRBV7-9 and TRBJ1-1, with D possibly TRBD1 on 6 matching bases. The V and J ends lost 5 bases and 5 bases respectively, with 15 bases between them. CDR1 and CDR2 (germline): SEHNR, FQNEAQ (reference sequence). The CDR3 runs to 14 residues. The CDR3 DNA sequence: TGTGCCAGCAGCGATCGACAGGTTGGGACTGAAGCTTTCTTT. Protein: CASSDRQVGTEAFF. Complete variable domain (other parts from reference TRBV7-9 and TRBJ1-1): DTGVSQNPRHKITKRGQNVTFRCDPISEHNRLYWYRQTLGQGPEFLTYFQNEAQLEKSRLLSDRFSAERPKGSFSTLEIQRTEQGDSAMYLCASSDRQVGTEAFFGQGTRLTVV.

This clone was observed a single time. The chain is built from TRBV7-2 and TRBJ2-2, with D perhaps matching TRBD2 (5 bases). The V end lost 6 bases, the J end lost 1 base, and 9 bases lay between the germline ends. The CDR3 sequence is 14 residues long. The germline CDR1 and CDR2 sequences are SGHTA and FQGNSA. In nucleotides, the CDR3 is TGTGCCAGCAGGAGACTACGGAACACCGGGGAGCTGTTTTTT. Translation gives CASRRLRNTGELFF.

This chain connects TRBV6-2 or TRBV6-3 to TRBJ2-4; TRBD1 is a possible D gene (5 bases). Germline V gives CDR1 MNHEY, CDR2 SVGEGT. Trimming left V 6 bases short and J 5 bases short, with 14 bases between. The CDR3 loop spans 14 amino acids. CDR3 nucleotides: TGTGCCAGCAGCTTACAGGTGATCGAAAACATTCAGTACTTC. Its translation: CASSLQVIENIQYF.

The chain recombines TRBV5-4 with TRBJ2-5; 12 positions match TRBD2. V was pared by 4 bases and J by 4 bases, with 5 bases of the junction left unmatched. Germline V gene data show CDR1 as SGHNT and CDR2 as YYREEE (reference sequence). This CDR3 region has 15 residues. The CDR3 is CASSAGLAGSETQYF. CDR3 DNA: TGTGCCAGCAGCGCGGGACTAGCGGGCTCAGAGACCCAGTACTTC.

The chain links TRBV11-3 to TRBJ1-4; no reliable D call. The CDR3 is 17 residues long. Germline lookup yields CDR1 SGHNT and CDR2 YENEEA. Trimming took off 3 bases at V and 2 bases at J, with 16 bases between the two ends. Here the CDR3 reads CASSFSSTLSTNEKLFF. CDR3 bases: TGTGCCAGCAGCTTCTCCTCGACCCTTAGCACTAATGAAAAACTGTTTTTT. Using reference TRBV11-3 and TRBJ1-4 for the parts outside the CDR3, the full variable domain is EAGVVQSPRYKIIEKKQPVAFWCNPISGHNTLYWYLQNLGQGPELLIRYENEEAVDDSQLPKDRFSAERLKGVDSTLKIQPAELGDSAVYLCASSFSSTLSTNEKLFFGSGTQLSVL.